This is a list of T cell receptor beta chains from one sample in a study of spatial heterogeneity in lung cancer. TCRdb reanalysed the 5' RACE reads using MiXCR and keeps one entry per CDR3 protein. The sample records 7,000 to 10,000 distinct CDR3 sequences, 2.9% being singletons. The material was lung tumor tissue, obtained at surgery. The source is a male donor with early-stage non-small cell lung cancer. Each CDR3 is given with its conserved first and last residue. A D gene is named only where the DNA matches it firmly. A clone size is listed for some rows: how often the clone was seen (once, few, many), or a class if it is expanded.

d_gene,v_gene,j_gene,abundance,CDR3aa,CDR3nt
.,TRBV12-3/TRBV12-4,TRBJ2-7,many,CASSLQLPRGEQYF,TGTGCCAGCAGTTTACAGCTACCACGGGGCGAGCAGTACTTC
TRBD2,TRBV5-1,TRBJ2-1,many,CASSPSSGGAGYNEQFF,TGCGCCAGCAGCCCCTCTAGCGGGGGGGCTGGCTACAATGAGCAGTTCTTC
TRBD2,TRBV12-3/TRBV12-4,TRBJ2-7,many,CASSPGTSGAYHEQYF,TGTGCCAGCAGTCCCGGGACTAGCGGGGCATATCACGAGCAGTACTTC
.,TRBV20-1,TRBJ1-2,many,CSARDQERIYGYTF,TGCAGTGCTAGAGATCAGGAACGGATCTATGGCTACACCTTC
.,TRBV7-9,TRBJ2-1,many,CASSLLNNEQFF,TGTGCCAGCAGTCTACTAAACAATGAGCAGTTCTTC
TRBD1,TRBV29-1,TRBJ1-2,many,CSVGGTGGYTF,TGCAGCGTTGGTGGGACAGGGGGCTACACCTTC
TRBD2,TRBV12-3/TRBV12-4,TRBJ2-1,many,CASQRGLAGGYEQFF,TGTGCCAGTCAAAGAGGGCTAGCGGGGGGATATGAGCAGTTCTTC
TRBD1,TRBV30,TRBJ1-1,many,CAWTRGVTEAFF,TGTGCCTGGACCAGGGGGGTCACTGAAGCTTTCTTT
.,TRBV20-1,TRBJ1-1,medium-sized,CSAPNPGQGSTEAFF,TGCAGTGCTCCCAACCCGGGCCAGGGCTCCACTGAAGCTTTCTTT
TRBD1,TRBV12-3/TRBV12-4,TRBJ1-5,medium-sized,CASRYGTGNQPQHF,TGTGCCAGCAGATACGGGACAGGGAATCAGCCCCAGCATTTT
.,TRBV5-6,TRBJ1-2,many,CASTMREMGGYTF,TGTGCCAGCACCATGCGGGAGATGGGAGGCTACACCTTC
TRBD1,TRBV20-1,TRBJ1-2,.,CSAREGDRAGYTF,TGCAGTGCTAGAGAAGGGGACAGGGCTGGCTACACCTTC
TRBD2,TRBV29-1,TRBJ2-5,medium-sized,CSVPSGDLWETQYF,TGCAGCGTGCCTAGCGGGGATCTCTGGGAGACCCAGTACTTC
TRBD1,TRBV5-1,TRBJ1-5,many,CASSLESGGYQPQHF,TGCGCCAGCAGCTTGGAATCAGGGGGGTATCAGCCCCAGCATTTT
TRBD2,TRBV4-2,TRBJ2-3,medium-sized,CASSQGDAGADTQYF,TGTGCCAGCAGCCAAGGAGATGCGGGAGCAGATACGCAGTATTTT
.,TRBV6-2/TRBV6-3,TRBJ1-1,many,CASSYGATEAFF,TGTGCCAGCAGTTATGGGGCCACTGAAGCTTTCTTT
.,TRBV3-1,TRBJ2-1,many,CASSPDYNEQFF,TGTGCCAGCAGCCCCGATTACAATGAGCAGTTCTTC
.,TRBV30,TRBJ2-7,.,CAWSGQWSSYEQYF,TGTGCCTGGAGTGGACAGTGGAGCTCCTACGAGCAGTACTTC
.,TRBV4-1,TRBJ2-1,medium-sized,CASSQDLWDSYNEQFF,TGCGCCAGCAGCCAAGATTTGTGGGACTCCTACAATGAGCAGTTCTTC
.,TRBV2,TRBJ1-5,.,CASSESGADQPQHF,TGTGCCAGCAGTGAATCCGGAGCCGACCAGCCCCAGCATTTT
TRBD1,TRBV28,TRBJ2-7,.,CASRYTGGSYEQYF,TGTGCCAGCAGGTATACAGGGGGTAGCTACGAGCAGTACTTC
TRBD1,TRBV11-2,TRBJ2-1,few,CASSRTGAGHRINEQFF,TGTGCCAGCAGCCGCACAGGGGCCGGCCATAGGATAAATGAGCAGTTCTTC
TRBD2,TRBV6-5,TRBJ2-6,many,CASSYIKRTRDFSGANVLTF,TGTGCCAGCAGTTACATAAAACGGACTAGGGATTTCTCTGGGGCCAACGTCCTGACTTTC
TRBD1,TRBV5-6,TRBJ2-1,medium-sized,CASSSGQGNYNEQFF,TGTGCCAGCAGCTCAGGACAGGGGAACTACAATGAGCAGTTCTTC